This paragraph reports one T cell receptor beta chain. Its antigen is unidentified. Time point in this sample: week 11, during vaccination. Doses consisted of 300 ug of mutant IDH1 20-mer peptide each, paired with topical imiquimod. The CDR3 sequence is 16 residues long. After removal of 3 bases from V and 3 bases from J, the junction contained 6 bases not matched to a gene. CDR1 and CDR2 from the germline V gene are SEHNR and FQNEAQ (reference sequence). Method: immunoSEQ multiplex PCR; TCRdb's copy keeps in-frame clones and lacks some. Found here are some 64,000 clones, 65% to 85% of them singletons; the top ten hold 8.5% to 9.5%. The data originate from a study of a mutant IDH1 vaccine in newly diagnosed glioma.

The sample in question was PBMCs, obtained from a glioma patient whose treatment included an IDH1 peptide vaccine. The TCR comes from a woman in her forties or fifties with glioma. The chain combines TRBV7-9 with TRBJ2-2; 8 bases match TRBD1. The CDR3 coding sequence is TGTGCCAGCAGCTTTGACAGGGGAAGGGACACCGGGGAGCTGTTTTTT. It translates to CASSFDRGRDTGELFF.